One and the same sample provided the 4 T cell receptor beta chains below, sequenced in a study of blood T cells in healthy people across ages. A second PCR of roughly 7 to 11 cycles used a sample-barcoded 5' primer and a J-beta primer mix. TCRdb fed the 5' RACE reads into MiXCR, producing one record per CDR3 protein. The sample carries about 760,000 distinct CDR3 sequences, around 25% recorded once. These same records also appear under a second study, on T cells of mothers and their children.

Input material: blood. These receptors were collected from a boy younger than 18 in good health.

This clonotype was detected only a few times. The chain couples TRBV7-9 to TRBJ2-7; D gene uncertain. The V gene's germline CDR1 is SEHNR and CDR2 FQNEAQ (reference sequence). The CDR3 is 12 amino acids. V was clipped by 5 bases and J by 2 bases, with 7 bases between them. The CDR3 loop is CASSPEPYEQYF. The CDR3 bases are TGTGCCAGCAGCCCTGAGCCCTACGAGCAGTACTTC.

The genes are TRBV6-1 and TRBJ2-2; D unresolved. CDR3 length: 13 residues. Germline CDR1 is MNHNS and CDR2 is SASEGT. The V end lost 10 bases, the J end lost 1 base, and 10 bases lay between the germline ends. The CDR3 is CAIRTENTGELFF. In DNA, the CDR3 is TGTGCCATCCGGACGGAGAACACCGGGGAGCTGTTTTTT.

This clonotype showed up just a few times. V and J are TRBV20-1 and TRBJ1-5, with a weak D call TRBD1 (6 bases). Trimming stripped 2 bases from V and 0 bases from J, with 11 bases between. CDR1 DFQATT and CDR2 SNEGSKA come from the germline V gene (reference sequence). The CDR3 length is 15 residues. CDR3 protein: CSARRGGDSNQPQHF. CDR3 DNA sequence: TGCAGTGCTAGAAGGGGGGGGGATAGCAATCAGCCCCAGCATTTT.

This CDR3 reads CASTPSAKNIQYF. The CDR3, as DNA: TGTGCCAGCACCCCTTCGGCCAAAAACATTCAGTACTTC. The chain links TRBV7-9 to TRBJ2-4; D not certain. Germline CDR1 is SEHNR and CDR2 is FQNEAQ (reference sequence). V was cut by 7 bases and J by 1 base, with 8 bases left in between. The CDR3 consists of 13 residues.